Shown below are 30 T cell receptor beta chains from a single sample sequenced in a study of blood T cells in healthy people across ages (dated by TCRdb to about 2015). The library was generated by 5' RACE. The sequencer listed for this sample is Illumina HiSeq 2500. A second PCR of roughly 6 to 11 cycles was run with a J-beta primer mix and a sample-barcoded 5' primer. The public reads were reanalyzed by TCRdb: fastp trimming at Q25, MiXCR alignment, in-frame beta chains only. Each entry merges the rows of one CDR3 protein and shows their most common DNA and genes. The sample yields almost 1 million distinct CDR3 sequences; 45% to 60% were counted once. The top ten constitute about a fifth of the sample. Sequencing was carried out using blood. The origin of the receptors is a woman between 55 and 75 years old in good health.

The rearrangement joins TRBV28 to TRBJ2-7, with 10 bases fitting TRBD2. The CDR3 contains 15 residues. Germline CDR1 is MDHEN and CDR2 is SYDVKM. V gave up 4 bases and J gave up 6 bases; unmatched junction bases: 9. The CDR3 region is CASSSSGTSVGEQYF. DNA for the CDR3: TGTGCCAGCAGTTCAAGCGGGACTAGCGTGGGCGAGCAGTACTTC.

This chain links TRBV7-9 with TRBJ1-4; maybe TRBD1 (6 bases). The V gene's germline CDR1 is SEHNR and CDR2 FQNEAQ (reference sequence). V was cut by 4 bases and J by 8 bases, with 17 bases left in between. The CDR3 length is 15 residues. The CDR3 here is CASSSSQGLIEKLFF. The CDR3, as DNA: TGTGCCAGCAGCTCCTCACAGGGTTTGATAGAAAAACTGTTTTTT.

The genes are TRBV7-3 and TRBJ2-5; D gene unclear. Trimming shortened V by 0 bases and J by 11 bases, and 16 bases separated the two germline ends. Looked up from germline, CDR1 is SGHTA and CDR2 is FQGTGA. The CDR3 extends over 14 amino acids. The CDR3 bases are TGTGCCAGCAGCTTAACAGGTGGTTACAATGAGCAGTACTTC. Encoded protein: CASSLTGGYNEQYF.

The rearrangement uses TRBV6-5 and TRBJ2-3, with unresolved D. The CDR3 has 16 residues. The ends were cut back, 0 bases at V and 0 bases at J, with 10 bases in the middle. From germline, CDR1 is MNHEY and CDR2 SVGAGI. CDR3 sequence: CASSYSGIPSTDTQYF. Written as DNA, the CDR3 is TGTGCCAGCAGTTACTCAGGGATTCCTAGCACAGATACGCAGTATTTT.

V usage is TRBV6-6 and J usage is TRBJ2-2; D not resolved. V was shortened by 5 bases and J by 6 bases, with 16 bases between the two germline ends. Germline V gene lookup returns CDR1 MNHNY and CDR2 SVGAGI (reference sequence). CDR3 length: 15 residues. The CDR3 bases are TGTGCCAGCAGTCCACAGACCCTTTCTGCCGGGGAGCTGTTTTTT. This gives the protein CASSPQTLSAGELFF.

This clonotype was detected only a few times. The V gene is TRBV7-9, the J gene TRBJ2-7; unclear D gene. CDR3 size: 14 residues. CDR1 and CDR2 from the germline V gene are SEHNR and FQNEAQ (reference sequence). V was pared by 0 bases and J by 5 bases, with 11 bases between. The CDR3 nucleotides read TGTGCCAGCAGCTTAGCCTCTTGGGAAAACGAGCAGTACTTC. Translating gives CASSLASWENEQYF.

This chain connects TRBV7-2 to TRBJ2-5, with 7 bases matching TRBD1. The length of the CDR3 is 14 residues. Germline trimming cut 5 bases from V and 4 bases from J; bases unmatched to any gene: 7. Looked up from germline, CDR1 is SGHTA and CDR2 is FQGNSA. As DNA, the CDR3 is TGTGCCAGCAGCCCAGACAGGGCCGCAGAGACCCAGTACTTC. Its protein is CASSPDRAAETQYF.

This clonotype has more than one count but fewer than ten. The chain carries TRBV27 and TRBJ2-7; 9 positions agree with TRBD2. The CDR3 loop spans 15 amino acids. The germline V gene encodes CDR1 MNHEY and CDR2 SMNVEV (reference sequence). Germline trimming cut 2 bases from V and 5 bases from J; bases unmatched to any gene: 7. The CDR3 coding sequence is TGTGCCAGCAGTTTAAAGGGCCTAGCGGGAAACGAGCAGTACTTC. Translation: CASSLKGLAGNEQYF.

The chain couples TRBV5-1 to TRBJ2-1, with TRBD2 matching over 9 bases. The V segment lost 2 bases and the J segment 8 bases; nucleotides outside the gene matches: 8. Germline CDR1 reads SGHRS; CDR2 reads YFSETQ. This CDR3 has 15 amino acids. CDR3 sequence (DNA): TGCGCCAGCAGCTTTGGAGCGGGAGGATCCGATGAGCAGTTCTTC. This gives the protein CASSFGAGGSDEQFF. The variable domain in full, completed from reference TRBV5-1 and TRBJ2-1, reads KAGVTQTPRYLIKTRGQQVTLSCSPISGHRSVSWYQQTPGQGLQFLFEYFSETQRNKGNFPGRFSGRQFSNSRSEMNVSTLELGDSALYLCASSFGAGGSDEQFFGPGTRLTVL.

This chain uses TRBV10-2 with TRBJ2-7, with D unresolved. This CDR3 spans 12 amino acids. Looked up from germline, CDR1 is WSHSY and CDR2 is SAAADI. V gave up 6 bases and J gave up 3 bases, with 9 bases separating them. Written as DNA, the CDR3 is TGCGCCAGCAGCGACCCCAACTACGAGCAGTACTTC. As protein: CASSDPNYEQYF.

J is TRBJ2-5 and V is TRBV29-1; no reliable D call. Germline CDR1 and CDR2: SQVTM and ANQGSEA. V lost 2 bases and J lost 5, with 9 bases in between. This CDR3 has 12 residues. The CDR3 sequence: CSVEPIGETQYF. The CDR3 coding sequence is TGCAGCGTTGAACCTATCGGCGAGACCCAGTACTTC.

The chain combines TRBV4-1 with TRBJ2-2, with TRBD1 identical over 8 bases. The junction had 6 bases not matched to a gene; V was cut back by 0 bases and J by 6 bases. Germline V CDR1 and CDR2: MGHRA, YSYEKL. The CDR3 has 16 residues. The CDR3 DNA is TGCGCCAGCAGCCAAGAGACAGGGGACGTGGCCGGGGAGCTGTTTTTT. Its translation is CASSQETGDVAGELFF.

This clonotype occurred a few times. The V gene is TRBV29-1, the J gene TRBJ2-7; D perhaps matches TRBD1 (6 bases). Germline loops: CDR1 SQVTM, CDR2 ANQGSEA. V shed 5 bases and J shed 4 bases, with 15 bases lying between them. The CDR3 loop spans 13 amino acids. This chain's CDR3 is CSVLPGDGYEQYF. In DNA form, the CDR3 reads TGCAGCGTTCTCCCAGGGGACGGGTACGAGCAGTACTTC.

The chain combines TRBV20-1 with TRBJ2-5, with no clear D. This CDR3 comprises 11 residues. Germline values: CDR1 DFQATT, CDR2 SNEGSKA (reference sequence). Trimming removed 5 bases from V and 4 bases from J, with 8 bases in between. The CDR3 DNA is TGCAGTGCTTCAGGCGTAGAGACCCAGTACTTC. Protein sequence: CSASGVETQYF.

With respect to this clonotype: Since no conserved phenylalanine or tryptophan closes the CDR3, a read error is the likely cause. The J gene is TRBJ2-6, the V gene TRBV29-1, with a possible D match to TRBD2 (6 bases). V lost 7 bases, J lost 3 bases, and 22 bases lay in between. Germline V gene lookup returns CDR1 SQVTM and CDR2 ANQGSEA. This CDR3 is 17 amino acids long. CDR3 loop: CSAPEVGTGSGANVLTI. CDR3 sequence (DNA): TGCAGCGCGCCTGAGGTGGGGACCGGGAGTGGGGCCAACGTCCTGACTATC.

This clonotype was seen more than once but under ten times. The V and J genes are TRBV18 and TRBJ1-2; D remains ambiguous. The CDR3 is 15 residues long. V was shortened by 3 bases and J by 3 bases, with 14 bases between the two germline ends. In germline, CDR1 is KGHSH, CDR2 LQKENI. The CDR3 bases are TGTGCCAGCTCACCTTCCGGGTCTGACTACTATGGCTACACCTTC. Translating it yields CASSPSGSDYYGYTF. Variable domain in full (rest from reference TRBV18 and TRBJ1-2): NAGVMQNPRHLVRRRGQEARLRCSPMKGHSHVYWYRQLPEEGLKFMVYLQKENIIDESGMPKERFSAEFPKEGPSILRIQQVVRGDSAAYFCASSPSGSDYYGYTFGSGTRLTVV.

This clonotype was seen once. The J gene is TRBJ1-5, the V gene TRBV29-1; D is ambiguous. Trimming stripped 3 bases from V and 7 bases from J, with 13 bases between. CDR1 is SQVTM and CDR2 is ANQGSEA in the germline V gene. The CDR3 contains 13 residues. The CDR3 DNA reads TGCAGCGTTGAGGAGGCAGTCGGACAGCCCCAGCATTTT. Protein product: CSVEEAVGQPQHF.

The V call is TRBV24-1, the J call TRBJ2-7; D uncertain. Trimming removed 7 bases from V and 4 bases from J, with 7 bases in between. The germline V gene has CDR1 KGHDR and CDR2 SFDVKD. CDR3 length: 11 amino acids. The CDR3 protein is CATRRIYEQYF. For the CDR3, the DNA is TGTGCCACCAGGAGAATATACGAGCAGTACTTC.

V and J are TRBV27 and TRBJ2-5; TRBD2 matches 7 bases. This CDR3 comprises 15 residues. The trim removed 8 bases at V and 1 base at J, leaving 10 bases unmatched. CDR1 and CDR2 (germline): MNHEY, SMNVEV (reference sequence). This CDR3 is CASGGRGSFQETQYF. The CDR3 DNA sequence: TGTGCCAGCGGGGGGAGGGGTTCCTTCCAAGAGACCCAGTACTTC.

V is TRBV21-1 and J is TRBJ2-7; the table names TRBD1, a call not compared with the DNA. TRBV21-1 is a recognized pseudogene. This CDR3 has 17 amino acids. The CDR3 here is CASSKMYVGGVSYEQYF. The CDR3 coding sequence is TGTGCCAGCAGCAAAATGTACGTAGGGGGGGTTAGCTACGAGCAGTACTTC.

This clonotype was picked up a small number of times. The J gene is TRBJ2-5, the V gene TRBV5-5; 8 nucleotides line up with TRBD2. The CDR3 covers 14 residues. The trim removed 3 bases at V and 5 bases at J, leaving 6 bases unmatched. Germline CDR1 SGHKS, CDR2 YYEKEE (reference sequence). CDR3 residues: CASSSLGLVETQYF. The CDR3 DNA sequence: TGTGCCAGCAGCTCCCTGGGACTAGTTGAGACCCAGTACTTC.

The chain employs TRBV5-1 and TRBJ2-7; 8 bases map to TRBD2. The CDR3 runs 15 residues. In germline, CDR1 is SGHRS, CDR2 YFSETQ. The V and J ends lost 4 bases and 3 bases, in that order; junction bases with no gene match: 9. CDR3 nucleotide sequence: TGCGCCAGCAGCCTGTCAGCGGGAGATTACTACGAGCAGTACTTC. It specifies CASSLSAGDYYEQYF.

A word on this clonotype: Just one base apart from a much larger clone, this may be a read error. J is TRBJ2-5 and V is TRBV29-1; weak D call: TRBD1 (6 bases). In germline, CDR1 is SQVTM, CDR2 ANQGSEA. This CDR3 spans 14 amino acids. V shed 4 bases and J shed 4 bases, with 16 bases lying between them. CDR3 loop: CSVGGEETGETQYF. The CDR3 nucleotides read TGCAGCGTTGGCGGCGAGGAGACAGGAGAGACCCAGTACTTC.

V and J are TRBV2 and TRBJ1-4, with TRBD1 matching 8 bases. Trimming removed 6 bases from V and 6 bases from J; junction bases left unmatched: 9. Germline loops: CDR1 SNHLY, CDR2 FYNNEI. The CDR3 is 15 residues long. CDR3 coding DNA: TGTGCCAGCAGGCCGCGACCGGACAGGGATGAAAAACTGTTTTTT. Residues: CASRPRPDRDEKLFF. Filled out from reference TRBV2 and TRBJ1-4, the complete variable domain reads EPEVTQTPSHQVTQMGQEVILRCVPISNHLYFYWYRQILGQKVEFLVSFYNNEISEKSEIFDDQFSVERPDGSNFTLKIRSTKLEDSAMYFCASRPRPDRDEKLFFGSGTQLSVL.

V usage is TRBV10-1 and J usage is TRBJ1-1; no clear D gene. Trimming stripped 2 bases from V and 2 bases from J, with 9 bases between. Germline lookup yields CDR1 WNHNN and CDR2 SYGVQD (reference sequence). This CDR3 comprises 14 residues. The chain's CDR3 is CASSETGFNTEAFF. The CDR3 coding sequence is TGCGCCAGCAGTGAGACGGGCTTTAACACTGAAGCTTTCTTT.

This rearrangement joins TRBV9 to TRBJ2-4; 7 positions match TRBD2. CDR1 and CDR2 (germline): SGDLS, YYNGEE. The CDR3 has 17 amino acids. V was pared by 0 bases and J by 0 bases, with 6 bases of the junction left unmatched. CDR3 bases: TGTGCCAGCAGCGTAGAGCGGGACTCTAGAGCCAAAAACATTCAGTACTTC. Amino acids: CASSVERDSRAKNIQYF.

This rearrangement joins TRBV6-5 to TRBJ2-1, with TRBD1 as a possible D gene (6 bases). The germline V and J ends were trimmed by 0 bases and 6 bases, with 15 bases remaining between them. The CDR3 has 16 amino acids. The V gene's germline CDR1 is MNHEY and CDR2 SVGAGI. The CDR3 region is CASSYSLGAGSNEQFF. CDR3 in DNA: TGTGCCAGCAGTTACTCATTGGGGGCTGGTTCCAATGAGCAGTTCTTC.

The chain combines TRBV5-1 with TRBJ2-1; D not resolved. This CDR3 region has 13 residues. The germline V gene encodes CDR1 SGHRS and CDR2 YFSETQ. V was trimmed by 1 base and J by 6 bases, leaving 8 bases between them. DNA for the CDR3: TGCGCCAGCAGCTTGAGTCCTATCAATGAGCAGTTCTTC. Protein: CASSLSPINEQFF.

In this sample, this clonotype turned up once. The chain links TRBV6-5 to TRBJ1-4; unclear D gene. Germline lookup yields CDR1 MNHEY and CDR2 SVGAGI. Trimming cost V 6 bases and J 7 bases, with 15 bases left between them. The CDR3 covers 14 residues. For the CDR3, the DNA is TGTGCCAGCAGGGGCTCCGGGTTAGGTGAAAAACTGTTTTTT. Encoded protein: CASRGSGLGEKLFF.

This clonotype was counted only a few times. The CDR3 DNA is TGTGCCAGCAGGGCGGGAGAGAAAACCGGGGAGCTGTTTTTT. Its protein is CASRAGEKTGELFF. The chain has TRBV2 and TRBJ2-2; 7 positions match TRBD2. Losses at the gene ends were 6 bases for V and 5 bases for J; bases not matched to a gene: 6. The V gene's germline CDR1 is SNHLY and CDR2 FYNNEI. This CDR3 is 14 amino acids long.